A single sample is the source of the 25 T cell receptor beta chains below, sequenced in a study of CD8 T cells in Susac syndrome. After extraction with the RNeasy kit, about 0.45 to 1 ug of the RNA was reverse transcribed using random hexamers. Each CDR3 protein is one row after TCRdb ran MiXCR on the immunoSEQ multiplex PCR reads. The table shows around 160,000 distinct CDR3 sequences, with approximately 92% occurring only once. The material sequenced was CD4+ T cells from PBMCs. The receptors stem from a human donor in good health.

The CDR3 nucleotides read TGTGCCAGCAGCCAAGCAGGGGCTTCCGGAAACACCATATATTTT. Its translation is CASSQAGASGNTIYF. This sequence joins TRBV3-1 and TRBJ1-3, with D possibly TRBD1 on 6 matching bases. The length of the CDR3 is 15 residues. Germline values: CDR1 LGHDT, CDR2 YNNKEL (reference sequence). V lost 1 base and J 4 bases, leaving 11 bases between the germline ends.

V and J are TRBV9 and TRBJ1-2; D possibly corresponds to TRBD1 (5 bases). Germline V gene lookup returns CDR1 SGDLS and CDR2 YYNGEE. This CDR3 spans 13 amino acids. V was pared by 2 bases and J by 3 bases, with 8 bases between. The CDR3 region is CASSVQGDYGYTF. The CDR3 DNA sequence: TGTGCCAGCAGCGTCCAGGGCGACTATGGCTACACCTTC.

The genes are TRBV18 and TRBJ1-4; D not certain. Trimming stripped 0 bases from V and 6 bases from J, with 11 bases between. The CDR3 runs 15 residues. CDR1 is KGHSH and CDR2 is LQKENI in the germline V gene. CDR3 DNA: TGTGCCAGCTCACCACCTGGGGTGGCGGATGAAAAACTGTTTTTT. Translation gives CASSPPGVADEKLFF.

The chain carries TRBV10-3 and TRBJ1-5; D unclear. This CDR3 is built from 13 residues. CDR1 is ENHRY, CDR2 SYGVKD, per germline. Deletions cut 8 bases from V and 7 bases from J, with 15 bases between. The chain's CDR3 is CAISALDTQPQHF. The CDR3 DNA reads TGTGCCATCTCGGCCCTAGATACACAGCCCCAGCATTTT.

This clonotype has a single count. This rearrangement joins TRBV6-1 to TRBJ1-2; possibly TRBD1 for D (5 bases). CDR3 length: 14 amino acids. The ends were cut back, 6 bases at V and 9 bases at J, with 20 bases in the middle. Germline V CDR1 and CDR2: MNHNS, SASEGT. CDR3 amino acids: CASSPGTGPLRYTF. CDR3 DNA: TGTGCCAGCAGCCCCGGGACGGGTCCCTTACGCTACACCTTC.

The chain couples TRBV4-1 to TRBJ1-4, with 10 nucleotides matching TRBD1. In germline, CDR1 is MGHRA, CDR2 YSYEKL. The CDR3 length is 15 residues. J was trimmed by 8 bases and V by 4 bases; bases with no gene match: 7. The CDR3 bases are TGCGCCAGCAGCCTCGACAGGGGGCGAACGGAAAAACTGTTTTTT. This encodes CASSLDRGRTEKLFF.

This clonotype was seen only once. The chain combines TRBV5-1 with TRBJ2-4; tentatively, D is TRBD1 (5 bases). The CDR3 has 13 residues. Germline V gene data show CDR1 as SGHRS and CDR2 as YFSETQ. The V end lost 4 bases, the J end lost 7 bases, and 12 bases lay between the germline ends. CDR3 nucleotide sequence: TGCGCCAGCAGCAGGGGCGAGATCAACATTCAGTACTTC. This codes for CASSRGEINIQYF.

The chain carries TRBV28 and TRBJ2-3, with D maybe TRBD1 (7 bases). V was pared by 5 bases and J by 2 bases, with 11 bases between. Per germline, CDR1 MDHEN and CDR2 SYDVKM. CDR3 length: 14 amino acids. CDR3 sequence (DNA): TGTGCCAGCAGTGCGGGACAGACCACAGATACGCAGTATTTT. It specifies CASSAGQTTDTQYF.

The V call is TRBV12-3 or TRBV12-4, the J call TRBJ1-1; 7 bases align to TRBD1. The ends lost 4 bases at V and 6 bases at J; junction bases unmatched: 11. The CDR3 consists of 15 residues. The CDR3 DNA is TGTGCCAGCAGTTCCGAGACAGGGTCGGGAGCTGAAGCTTTCTTT. Translated, it gives CASSSETGSGAEAFF.

The rearrangement joins TRBV5-1 to TRBJ2-7; 7 bases align to TRBD2. CDR3 size: 16 residues. Germline V gives CDR1 SGHRS, CDR2 YFSETQ. J gave up 6 bases and V 4 bases, and 16 bases lay outside the gene matches. In DNA form, the CDR3 reads TGCGCCAGCAGCATCTACACCGGGACTACGGGGTCCGAGCAGTACTTC. It codes for CASSIYTGTTGSEQYF.

The chain combines TRBV2 with TRBJ2-5; D is perhaps TRBD2 (6 bases). The CDR3 sequence is 13 residues long. Germline V CDR1 and CDR2: SNHLY, FYNNEI. CDR3 amino acids: CVSSPGRIETQYF. CDR3 bases: TGTGTCTCAAGCCCGGGGAGGATAGAGACCCAGTACTTC.

The chain employs TRBV7-2 and TRBJ1-2, with D maybe TRBD1 (5 bases). The CDR3 spans 15 residues. Trimming took 2 bases from V and 4 from J, leaving 14 bases between them. Per the germline V gene, CDR1 is SGHTA and CDR2 is FQGNSA. The CDR3 sequence is CASSLSKDSPYGYTF. The DNA of the CDR3 is TGTGCCAGCAGCTTATCTAAAGACAGCCCCTATGGCTACACCTTC.

CDR3 coding DNA: TGTGCCAGCAGTGAAGACGGCCCCCGGAGGGAGACCCAGTACTTC. Translated: CASSEDGPRRETQYF. This rearrangement joins TRBV2 to TRBJ2-5; possible D gene TRBD2, 5 bases. This CDR3 comprises 15 residues. Per the germline V gene, CDR1 is SNHLY and CDR2 is FYNNEI. Trimming stripped 1 base from V and 5 bases from J, with 14 bases between.

The chain couples TRBV28 to TRBJ2-5, with 10 bases lining up with TRBD2. This CDR3 region has 16 residues. Germline lookup yields CDR1 MDHEN and CDR2 SYDVKM. V lost 0 bases and J lost 4; bases outside the gene matches: 5. The DNA of the CDR3 is TGTGCCAGCAGTTTATGGAGCGGGGGGGCCGCAGAGACCCAGTACTTC. Protein sequence: CASSLWSGGAAETQYF.

This chain links TRBV29-1 with TRBJ1-6; D remains unclear. CDR1 SQVTM and CDR2 ANQGSEA come from the germline V gene. The CDR3 consists of 15 residues. Trimming removed 1 base from V and 8 bases from J, with 15 bases in between. This CDR3 is CSVEACGDRDSPLHF. DNA of the CDR3: TGCAGCGTTGAAGCCTGCGGGGATAGGGATTCACCCCTCCACTTT. Drawing the rest from reference TRBV29-1 and TRBJ1-6, the complete variable domain is SAVISQKPSRDICQRGTSLTIQCQVDSQVTMMFWYRQQPGQSLTLIATANQGSEATYESGFVIDKFPISRPNLTFSTLTVSNMSPEDSSIYLCSVEACGDRDSPLHFGNGTRLTVT.

This clonotype occurred a few times. The rearrangement joins TRBV6-1 to TRBJ2-1; no firm D call. Looked up from germline, CDR1 is MNHNS and CDR2 is SASEGT. Trimming shortened V by 5 bases and J by 5 bases, and 7 bases separated the two germline ends. The CDR3 runs to 12 residues. The CDR3: CASSQANNEQFF. In DNA form, the CDR3 reads TGTGCCAGCAGTCAGGCAAACAATGAGCAGTTCTTC.

This chain joins TRBV29-1 and TRBJ1-2; the match to TRBD1 covers 9 bases. The CDR3 runs to 13 residues. Trimming at V came to 2 bases and at J to 8 bases, leaving 6 bases not matched to a gene. CDR1 and CDR2 (germline): SQVTM, ANQGSEA. CDR3 sequence: CSVEQDRGSGYTF. CDR3 coding DNA: TGCAGCGTTGAACAGGACAGGGGTTCCGGCTACACCTTC. Complete variable domain (other parts from reference TRBV29-1 and TRBJ1-2): SAVISQKPSRDICQRGTSLTIQCQVDSQVTMMFWYRQQPGQSLTLIATANQGSEATYESGFVIDKFPISRPNLTFSTLTVSNMSPEDSSIYLCSVEQDRGSGYTFGSGTRLTVV.

This chain connects TRBV3-1 to TRBJ1-1; maybe TRBD1 (6 bases). V was clipped by 2 bases and J by 5 bases, with 15 bases between them. The V gene's germline CDR1 is LGHDT and CDR2 YNNKEL (reference sequence). The CDR3 contains 15 residues. The chain's CDR3 is CASSQIGTGRTEAFF. As DNA, the CDR3 is TGTGCCAGCAGCCAAATCGGAACAGGGAGGACTGAAGCTTTCTTT.

V gene TRBV12-5 combines with J gene TRBJ1-2; D possibly corresponds to TRBD1 (5 bases). V gave up 9 bases and J gave up 0 bases, with 11 bases separating them. This CDR3 is built from 13 residues. Germline V lookup: CDR1 LGHNT, CDR2 FRNRAP. As DNA, the CDR3 is TGTGCTAGCGGGACGTTTCCTAACTATGGCTACACCTTC. Encoded protein: CASGTFPNYGYTF.

This clonotype was recorded once. V usage is TRBV20-1 and J usage is TRBJ2-5, with D possibly TRBD1 on 6 matching bases. The germline V and J ends were trimmed by 6 bases and 3 bases, with 14 bases remaining between them. CDR3 length: 13 residues. Germline V gene sequence: CDR1 DFQATT, CDR2 SNEGSKA (reference sequence). The CDR3 reads CSAEGTGKETQYF. The DNA for the CDR3 is TGCAGTGCGGAAGGTACAGGGAAAGAGACCCAGTACTTC.

This chain joins TRBV3-1 and TRBJ2-1; 13 bases align to TRBD2. This CDR3 has 17 residues. The junction had 12 bases not matched to a gene; V was cut back by 4 bases and J by 9 bases. Looked up from germline, CDR1 is LGHDT and CDR2 is YNNKEL (reference sequence). This chain's CDR3 is CASSRGTSGVLGGEQFF. The CDR3 DNA sequence: TGTGCCAGCAGCCGCGGGACTAGCGGGGTCCTAGGTGGTGAGCAGTTCTTC.

The rearrangement joins TRBV20-1 to TRBJ2-5, with 8 bases matching TRBD2. The CDR3 spans 13 residues. V lost 5 bases and J lost 2; bases outside the gene matches: 4. Germline lookup yields CDR1 DFQATT and CDR2 SNEGSKA (reference sequence). The CDR3 spells CSAVAGLQETQYF. The CDR3, as DNA: TGCAGTGCTGTAGCGGGGCTTCAAGAGACCCAGTACTTC.

V gene TRBV30 combines with J gene TRBJ1-6; D perhaps matches TRBD1 (6 bases). Trimming pared 8 bases from V and 9 bases from J, leaving 14 bases between. The CDR3 sequence is 12 residues long. Germline V gene lookup returns CDR1 GTSNPN and CDR2 SVGIG (reference sequence). CDR3 sequence reads: CAGEQGGSPLHF. CDR3 in DNA: TGTGCCGGGGAACAGGGAGGTTCACCCCTCCACTTT.

The chain couples TRBV5-1 to TRBJ2-4; D is unresolved. Germline CDR1 and CDR2: SGHRS and YFSETQ. The V end lost 0 bases, the J end lost 3 bases, and 4 bases lay between the germline ends. The CDR3 runs 13 residues. CDR3 residues: CASSLDSKNIQYF. The CDR3 DNA is TGCGCCAGCAGCTTGGACAGCAAAAACATTCAGTACTTC.

The CDR3 DNA follows: TGCAGTGCTACCCTGGGGGCAGGGGGCAGCAGCAATCAGCCCCAGCATTTT. It yields the protein CSATLGAGGSSNQPQHF. The V call is TRBV20-1, the J call TRBJ1-5; 8 nucleotides line up with TRBD1. Germline V CDR1 and CDR2: DFQATT, SNEGSKA (reference sequence). This CDR3 comprises 17 residues. The trim removed 4 bases at V and 1 base at J, leaving 12 bases unmatched.